One and the same sample provided the 11 T cell receptor beta chains below, sequenced in a study of yellow fever vaccine responses in identical twins. TCRdb redid the calling of the RT-PCR reads with MiXCR, one entry per CDR3 protein. The sample consists of 20,000 to 25,000 distinct CDR3 sequences, around 74% of them appearing once. The specimen comprised T cells from blood (PBMCs), unsorted or a sorted subset (not recorded which), sampled before or after yellow fever vaccination (not recorded which). Receptors originate from a woman between 18 and 29 years old who received the yellow fever vaccine.

The chain couples TRBV20-1 to TRBJ2-4; 9 bases are a match to TRBD1. The germline gives CDR1 DFQATT, CDR2 SNEGSKA (reference sequence). This CDR3 has 12 amino acids. V trimming: 6 bases; J trimming: 5 bases; junction bases outside the gene matches: 2. The CDR3 DNA sequence: TGCAGTGCCAGGGACAGGGAAAACATTCAGTACTTC. Its protein product is CSARDRENIQYF.

V is TRBV2 and J is TRBJ2-1; TRBD2 agrees at 9 bases. The CDR3 totals 17 residues. The junction had 10 bases not matched to a gene; V was cut back by 2 bases and J by 5 bases. Germline V gene lookup returns CDR1 SNHLY and CDR2 FYNNEI. As DNA, the CDR3 is TGTGCCAGCAGTGAATTAAGGATAGCGGGGGCCAACAATGAGCAGTTCTTC. Residues: CASSELRIAGANNEQFF.

V gene TRBV5-1 combines with J gene TRBJ2-5; D ambiguous. V was clipped by 4 bases and J by 2 bases, with 15 bases between them. The CDR3 contains 15 residues. CDR1 and CDR2 (germline): SGHRS, YFSETQ. The CDR3, as DNA: TGCGCCAGCAGCCTCGGACGGGCAGTTCAAGAGACCCAGTACTTC. It encodes CASSLGRAVQETQYF.

The V gene is TRBV24-1, the J gene TRBJ2-1; D is possibly TRBD1 or TRBD2 (5 bases each). Trimming removed 5 bases from V and 8 bases from J, with 15 bases in between. Germline V gives CDR1 KGHDR, CDR2 SFDVKD. CDR3 size: 14 residues. CDR3 DNA: TGTGCCACCAGTGTTCGACAGCTGGGGGATGAGCAGTTCTTC. This sequence encodes CATSVRQLGDEQFF.

The chain links TRBV23-1 to TRBJ1-5; D is unclear. TRBV23-1 is assigned to the ORF class and has an uncertain function. This CDR3 is 15 amino acids long. The V and J ends lost 7 bases and 3 bases respectively, with 16 bases between them. The CDR3 loop reads CASTHVLASNQPQHF. The CDR3 DNA follows: TGCGCCAGCACCCACGTTTTGGCCTCCAATCAGCCCCAGCATTTT.

This chain connects TRBV18 to TRBJ2-5, with D unclear. The length of the CDR3 is 13 residues. With 3 bases removed from V and 1 base from J, the gap between germline ends came to 6 bases. CDR1 and CDR2 from the germline V gene are KGHSH and LQKENI. CDR3 sequence reads: CASSPGSQETQYF. CDR3 DNA sequence: TGTGCCAGCTCACCTGGATCCCAAGAGACCCAGTACTTC.

This chain links TRBV27 with TRBJ1-5, with 8 bases that match TRBD1. The CDR3 totals 14 residues. Trimming at V came to 5 bases and at J to 6 bases, leaving 6 bases not matched to a gene. Per germline, CDR1 MNHEY and CDR2 SMNVEV (reference sequence). CDR3 nucleotide sequence: TGTGCCAGCAGTCCGACAGGGGTGGTTCAGCCCCAGCATTTT. It yields the protein CASSPTGVVQPQHF.

This chain joins TRBV2 and TRBJ1-1, with D uncertain. The germline V gene has CDR1 SNHLY and CDR2 FYNNEI. There are 13 residues in the CDR3. V lost 8 bases and J lost 0, with 10 bases in between. Written as DNA, the CDR3 is TGTGCCAGCGCAGGTTCCATGAACACTGAAGCTTTCTTT. Translating it yields CASAGSMNTEAFF.

This sequence joins TRBV13 and TRBJ1-2; weak D call: TRBD1 (5 bases). Germline V gene data show CDR1 as PRHDT and CDR2 as FYEKMQ (reference sequence). The CDR3 is made up of 10 amino acids. Trimming left V 6 bases short and J 12 bases short, with 11 bases between. CDR3 sequence: CASRSGIDTF. The CDR3 DNA sequence: TGTGCCAGCAGGTCAGGGATCGACACCTTC.

The V and J genes are TRBV5-1 and TRBJ2-2, with 10 bases matching TRBD1. The V gene's germline CDR1 is SGHRS and CDR2 YFSETQ. This CDR3 contains 15 residues. The V gene end was trimmed by 4 bases and the J gene end by 4 bases; junction bases not matched to a gene: 4. In DNA, the CDR3 is TGCGCCAGCAGCGGCGGACAGGGGGGCACCGGGGAGCTGTTTTTT. Protein: CASSGGQGGTGELFF. The full variable domain, rest sourced from reference TRBV5-1 and TRBJ2-2, is KAGVTQTPRYLIKTRGQQVTLSCSPISGHRSVSWYQQTPGQGLQFLFEYFSETQRNKGNFPGRFSGRQFSNSRSEMNVSTLELGDSALYLCASSGGQGGTGELFFGEGSRLTVL.

The rearrangement links TRBV13 to TRBJ2-2; D uncertain. The CDR3 loop spans 14 amino acids. V was trimmed by 5 bases and J by 1 base, leaving 8 bases between them. Looked up from germline, CDR1 is PRHDT and CDR2 is FYEKMQ (reference sequence). CDR3 loop: CASSQAGNTGELFF. The DNA of the CDR3 is TGTGCCAGCAGCCAGGCCGGGAACACCGGGGAGCTGTTTTTT.